These 27 T cell receptor beta chains originate from one sample sequenced in a study of cytomegalovirus exposure and HLA in healthy donors. Both 60 Vbeta primers and 13 Jbeta primers went into the PCR. The data were produced by immunoSEQ multiplex PCR, yet TCRdb's version contains in-frame clones alone and is incomplete. The repertoire holds approximately 130,000 clones, with 70% to 80% as singletons. Material: PBMCs. All receptors derive from a woman aged 55-70 years in good health and CMV-seropositive.

The chain combines TRBV5-1 with TRBJ2-4; maybe TRBD1 (6 bases). The germline gives CDR1 SGHRS, CDR2 YFSETQ. V shed 0 bases and J shed 7 bases, with 11 bases lying between them. The CDR3 is 14 amino acids. Here the CDR3 DNA reads TGCGCCAGCAGCTTGGGGGGGCTAGGGAACATTCAGTACTTC. Its protein product is CASSLGGLGNIQYF.

There are a few counts of this clone. The chain combines TRBV6-5 with TRBJ1-2, with 9 bases that match TRBD1. CDR3 length: 13 residues. Germline trimming cut 2 bases from V and 9 bases from J; bases unmatched to any gene: 4. Germline assignment: CDR1 MNHEY and CDR2 SVGAGI. The CDR3 sequence: CASSYGTGLSYTF. Here the CDR3 DNA reads TGTGCCAGCAGTTACGGGACAGGGTTGAGCTACACCTTC.

The chain couples TRBV19 to TRBJ1-5; no clear D. The CDR3 covers 15 residues. Germline V gene data show CDR1 as LNHDA and CDR2 as SQIVND (reference sequence). Trimming left V 4 bases short and J 1 base short, with 11 bases between. The CDR3 region has the DNA TGTGCCAGTAGTACAGAGCTTCAGAGCAATCAGCCCCAGCATTTT. Translating it yields CASSTELQSNQPQHF.

The V call is TRBV5-1, the J call TRBJ2-5; 10 nucleotides match TRBD1. With 3 bases clipped from V and 3 bases from J, the junction kept 5 bases outside the gene matches. Germline CDR1 and CDR2: SGHRS and YFSETQ. The CDR3 has 15 residues. Here the CDR3 DNA reads TGCGCCAGCAGCTACTTCGGGACAGGGGAAGAGACCCAGTACTTC. As protein: CASSYFGTGEETQYF.

V gene TRBV19 combines with J gene TRBJ2-7, with D maybe TRBD1 (6 bases). The CDR3 contains 14 residues. The V gene lost 5 bases and the J gene lost 5 bases, with 16 bases spanning the gap. Germline V gene sequence: CDR1 LNHDA, CDR2 SQIVND (reference sequence). In nucleotides, the CDR3 is TGTGCCAGTAGTGGCTACGGACAGTCCAACGAGCAGTACTTC. This codes for CASSGYGQSNEQYF. The full variable domain, with the rest looked up from reference TRBV19 and TRBJ2-7, is DGGITQSPKYLFRKEGQNVTLSCEQNLNHDAMYWYRQDPGQGLRLIYYSQIVNDFQKGDIAEGYSVSREKKESFPLTVTSAQKNPTAFYLCASSGYGQSNEQYFGPGTRLTVT.

The chain is built from TRBV18 and TRBJ2-7, with unresolved D. Trimming took off 3 bases at V and 2 bases at J, with 5 bases between the two ends. The CDR3 contains 12 residues. Germline loops: CDR1 KGHSH, CDR2 LQKENI. CDR3 region: CASSPPTYEQYF. The CDR3 region has the DNA TGTGCCAGCTCACCCCCAACCTACGAGCAGTACTTC.

In its sample, this clone was seen a few times. The rearrangement uses TRBV7-3 and TRBJ1-1; weak D call: TRBD1 (5 bases). CDR1 is SGHTA and CDR2 is FQGTGA in the germline V gene. This CDR3 is built from 14 residues. V lost 8 bases and J lost 6, with 19 bases in between. This CDR3 reads CASSGGVQEAEAFF. The CDR3 DNA sequence: TGTGCCAGCTCTGGGGGGGTACAAGAGGCTGAAGCTTTCTTT. The full variable domain, in which reference TRBV7-3 and TRBJ1-1 provide the parts outside the CDR3, is GAGVSQTPSNKVTEKGKYVELRCDPISGHTALYWYRQSLGQGPEFLIYFQGTGAADDSGLPNDRFFAVRPEGSVSTLKIQRTERGDSAVYLCASSGGVQEAEAFFGQGTRLTVV.

The chain is built from TRBV13 and TRBJ2-7; maybe TRBD1 (5 bases). CDR3 size: 15 residues. The ends were cut back, 5 bases at V and 0 bases at J, with 14 bases in the middle. CDR1 is PRHDT and CDR2 is FYEKMQ in the germline V gene (reference sequence). This chain's CDR3 is CASSTQTVSSYEQYF. DNA for the CDR3: TGTGCCAGCAGCACTCAGACAGTCAGCTCCTACGAGCAGTACTTC.

The chain couples TRBV5-6 to TRBJ1-2; maybe TRBD1 (6 bases). The V gene lost 0 bases and the J gene lost 4 bases, with 10 bases spanning the gap. The length of the CDR3 is 14 residues. From germline, CDR1 is SGHDT and CDR2 YYEEEE. CDR3 nucleotides: TGTGCCAGCAGCTTGGCGAGGACAGCCTATGGCTACACCTTC. Translated, it gives CASSLARTAYGYTF.

The J gene is TRBJ1-1, the V gene TRBV5-1; D might be TRBD1 (5 bases). The germline V and J ends were trimmed by 0 bases and 0 bases, with 6 bases remaining between them. CDR1 SGHRS and CDR2 YFSETQ come from the germline V gene. This CDR3 spans 14 amino acids. The CDR3 bases are TGCGCCAGCAGCTTGGAACAGGTGAACACTGAAGCTTTCTTT. Translation: CASSLEQVNTEAFF.

The rearrangement joins TRBV6-5 to TRBJ1-1, with D possibly TRBD1 on 5 matching bases. With 0 bases removed from V and 4 bases from J, the gap between germline ends came to 15 bases. The CDR3 covers 16 residues. The germline V gene has CDR1 MNHEY and CDR2 SVGAGI. This CDR3 reads CASSYSSRGGSTEAFF. In nucleotides, the CDR3 is TGTGCCAGCAGTTACTCTTCCCGGGGCGGGAGCACTGAAGCTTTCTTT.

This clone was seen only once. V and J are TRBV5-1 and TRBJ2-3; the match to TRBD1 covers 7 bases. The CDR3 length is 17 residues. Unmatched junction bases numbered 11, after V lost 0 bases and J lost 4 bases. From germline, CDR1 is SGHRS and CDR2 YFSETQ. CDR3 region: CASSLAGTAGVADTQYF. The CDR3 DNA is TGCGCCAGCAGCTTGGCAGGGACAGCCGGGGTGGCAGATACGCAGTATTTT.

This clone has a handful of counts. The chain uses TRBV2 and TRBJ1-1, with no clear D. The CDR3 has 14 amino acids. Germline CDR1 is SNHLY and CDR2 is FYNNEI. V was clipped by 0 bases and J by 4 bases, with 9 bases between them. The CDR3 bases are TGTGCCAGCAGTGAAGCGTACGTCAGCACTGAAGCTTTCTTT. Translated: CASSEAYVSTEAFF.

A single count supports this clone. The chain joins TRBV28 to TRBJ1-5, with 7 bases identical to TRBD1. Per the germline V gene, CDR1 is MDHEN and CDR2 is SYDVKM. J lost 0 bases, V lost 8 bases, and 7 bases had no gene match. This CDR3 has 15 residues. CDR3 nucleotide sequence: TGTGCCAGCGGTTACAGGGGAAATAGCAATCAGCCCCAGCATTTT. Protein product: CASGYRGNSNQPQHF.

Only a few counts were recorded for this clone. The chain couples TRBV6-1 to TRBJ1-5, with no clear D. Trimming pared 6 bases from V and 0 bases from J, leaving 12 bases between. The CDR3 extends over 15 amino acids. CDR1 and CDR2 from the germline V gene are MNHNS and SASEGT. CDR3 bases: TGTGCCAGCAGGGTAGCGGCGGTTAGCAATCAGCCCCAGCATTTT. Translating it yields CASRVAAVSNQPQHF.

The J gene is TRBJ1-2, the V gene TRBV6-5, with TRBD1 as a possible D gene (6 bases). Germline CDR1 and CDR2: MNHEY and SVGAGI. The CDR3 contains 12 residues. V was cut by 7 bases and J by 6 bases, with 12 bases left in between. The CDR3 DNA reads TGTGCCAGCACCTCTGCAGGGGATGGCTACACCTTC. Protein product: CASTSAGDGYTF.

This chain connects TRBV2 to TRBJ1-5; D is perhaps TRBD1 (5 bases). The CDR3 has 13 residues. The germline gives CDR1 SNHLY, CDR2 FYNNEI. Trimming took off 6 bases at V and 4 bases at J, with 10 bases between the two ends. The CDR3 region is CASRGGVNQPQHF. The CDR3 DNA reads as TGTGCCAGCAGGGGGGGGGTAAATCAGCCCCAGCATTTT.

This clone was counted only a few times. The CDR3 DNA reads as TGTGCCAGCAGTTCCCCACCCCGGCGGGAGACCCAGTACTTC. This codes for CASSSPPRRETQYF. The chain couples TRBV27 to TRBJ2-5; no firm D call. CDR1 is MNHEY, CDR2 SMNVEV, per germline (reference sequence). This CDR3 has 14 amino acids. V lost 4 bases and J 5 bases, leaving 14 bases between the germline ends.

The chain is built from TRBV5-1 and TRBJ1-5; no firm D call. The CDR3 has 14 amino acids. The V and J ends lost 4 bases and 1 base respectively, with 9 bases between them. CDR1 is SGHRS and CDR2 is YFSETQ in the germline V gene. The CDR3 is CASSPGSSNQPQHF. The CDR3 DNA reads TGCGCCAGCAGCCCGGGAAGCAGCAATCAGCCCCAGCATTTT.

This clone appeared a few times. The genes are TRBV6-5 and TRBJ2-3, with D maybe TRBD1 (7 bases). CDR1 and CDR2 (germline): MNHEY, SVGAGI. Trimming left V 4 bases short and J 10 bases short, with 18 bases between. This CDR3 region has 14 residues. The CDR3 region is CASSFAGQRTPQYF. In DNA, the CDR3 is TGTGCCAGCAGTTTCGCGGGACAGCGGACTCCGCAGTATTTT.

The chain employs TRBV28 and TRBJ1-1, with 8 bases lining up with TRBD1. The CDR3 is made up of 17 amino acids. V trimming: 0 bases; J trimming: 0 bases; junction bases outside the gene matches: 6. Germline CDR1 reads MDHEN; CDR2 reads SYDVKM. CDR3 protein: CASSLWGTGPVNTEAFF. For the CDR3, the DNA is TGTGCCAGCAGTTTATGGGGGACAGGCCCTGTGAACACTGAAGCTTTCTTT.

The chain uses TRBV5-5 and TRBJ1-1, with D perhaps matching TRBD1 (5 bases). The V end lost 3 bases, the J end lost 4 bases, and 16 bases lay between the germline ends. Germline CDR1 reads SGHKS; CDR2 reads YYEKEE (reference sequence). This CDR3 has 15 residues. CDR3 amino acids: CASSSPKGQATEAFF. The CDR3 DNA is TGTGCCAGCAGCTCCCCAAAGGGGCAGGCCACTGAAGCTTTCTTT. Drawing the rest from reference TRBV5-5 and TRBJ1-1, the complete variable domain is DAGVTQSPTHLIKTRGQQVTLRCSPISGHKSVSWYQQVLGQGPQFIFQYYEKEERGRGNFPDRFSARQFPNYSSELNVNALLLGDSALYLCASSSPKGQATEAFFGQGTRLTVV.

The chain joins TRBV7-3 to TRBJ2-3; 7 bases are a match to TRBD1. Germline assignment: CDR1 SGHTA and CDR2 FQGTGA. This CDR3 spans 14 amino acids. V trimming: 5 bases; J trimming: 6 bases; junction bases outside the gene matches: 8. DNA of the CDR3: TGTGCCAGCAGCCCAGACAGGGTGCGGGATACGCAGTATTTT. This sequence encodes CASSPDRVRDTQYF.

This chain links TRBV7-8 with TRBJ1-1; D is possibly TRBD1 (6 bases). V was shortened by 5 bases and J by 5 bases, with 15 bases between the two germline ends. Germline assignment: CDR1 SGHVS and CDR2 FQNEAQ. This CDR3 contains 14 residues. CDR3 bases: TGTGCCAGCAGCCCGGGGGGGCCGCGGACTGAAGCTTTCTTT. Amino acid sequence: CASSPGGPRTEAFF. The full variable domain, with the rest looked up from reference TRBV7-8 and TRBJ1-1, is GAGVSQSPRYKVAKRGQDVALRCDPISGHVSLFWYQQALGQGPEFLTYFQNEAQLDKSGLPSDRFFAERPEGSVSTLKIQRTQQEDSAVYLCASSPGGPRTEAFFGQGTRLTVV.

This chain uses TRBV2 with TRBJ1-6; the D gene is possibly TRBD1 (6 bases). CDR1 is SNHLY and CDR2 is FYNNEI in the germline V gene. V lost 3 bases to trimming and J lost 6 bases, with 15 bases between them. CDR3 size: 16 residues. CDR3 residues: CASSEPRDTLNSPLHF. The CDR3 bases are TGTGCCAGCAGTGAGCCCCGGGACACCCTTAATTCACCCCTCCACTTT.

V usage is TRBV6-5 and J usage is TRBJ1-6, with TRBD1 matching over 8 bases. V was clipped by 5 bases and J by 7 bases; unmatched bases: 4. There are 14 residues in the CDR3. Germline V gene lookup returns CDR1 MNHEY and CDR2 SVGAGI. The CDR3 DNA follows: TGTGCCAGCAGTCTGGGACAGGCCAATTCACCCCTCCACTTT. It specifies CASSLGQANSPLHF.

This rearrangement joins TRBV4-1 to TRBJ2-4; D possibly corresponds to TRBD1 (6 bases). This CDR3 has 14 residues. Germline V lookup: CDR1 MGHRA, CDR2 YSYEKL. V gave up 0 bases and J gave up 9 bases, with 12 bases separating them. The CDR3, as DNA: TGCGCCAGCAGCCAAGATGGCAGGGGCGGCATTCAGTACTTC. Amino acids: CASSQDGRGGIQYF.